This T cell receptor (beta chain) emerged from a study of cytomegalovirus exposure and HLA in healthy donors. Study observations and caveats: Within the 130 or so validation repertoires, first-cohort TCR clusters tended to co-occur, according to a later analysis. The study flagged roughly 150 TCR beta chains as cytomegalovirus-associated. Whilst most TCR sequences proved rare, a subset of public TCRs occurred across many donors.

The CDR3 spans 16 residues. V shed 1 base and J 4 bases; nucleotides not matched to a gene: 8. Germline V gene data show CDR1 as SGHAT and CDR2 as FQNNGV. This clone appeared once. Its antigen is not identified. Here immunoSEQ multiplex PCR was the method, and the copy in TCRdb shows in-frame clones only, minus some. The repertoire has about 98,000 clones, approximately 84% of them found once; the top ten carry about 6.5%. The V and J genes are TRBV11-2 and TRBJ2-5; 8 nucleotides align to TRBD2. The source material was PBMCs. The TCR sequence derives from a man younger than 35 in good health and CMV-seropositive. The CDR3 spells CASSLASSGRGETQYF. The CDR3 bases are TGTGCCAGCAGCTTAGCATCCAGCGGGAGAGGAGAGACCCAGTACTTC.